This T cell receptor beta chain was captured in a study of blood T cell repertoires in COVID-19 (dated by TCRdb to the early 2020s). Concerning the study at large: Samples covering the acute and convalescent phases of COVID-19 were provided by collaborators in the United States, Italy and Spain. The material from the prospective study consisted of cDNA or gDNA derived from T cells, B-cell-depleted T cells, or PBMCs. Deeply sampled blood TCRbeta repertoires from subjects exposed to, actively infected with, or recovered from COVID-19 were included in the dataset. The repertoires were made available in a free public database intended to serve as a resource for research on the immune response to SARS-CoV-2. Samples came from the ongoing ImmuneRACE study (first 160 participants) plus 1,254 subjects from 6 global collaborators. A de-identified subject ID, COVID-19 status, age in years and sex were almost always included in the sample metadata. Where available, HLA class I and class II types were obtained from metadata supplied by the sample provider rather than from assay-based typing.

Comment on this clone: The antigen it recognizes is unknown. The input lacks base qualities; no much larger clone sits a single base away.

Overall study outcomes, separate from this receptor: How much clinical and demographic metadata was included differed by source and by participant, and the metadata was provided uncurated.

TCRbeta CDR3 regions were amplified from genomic DNA by means of the immunoSEQ Assay, a bias-controlled multiplex PCR. For the original study's pipeline: The number of nucleated cells in each sample was estimated from the amplification of reference gene primers within the assay. Sequence reads were collapsed and filtered to measure the absolute abundance of every unique TCRbeta CDR3 rearrangement. For each sample, productive Simpson clonality was calculated by taking the square root of Simpson's diversity index across productive rearrangements. As stored in TCRdb, this immuneACCESS dataset retains in-frame rearrangements with V and J assigned. A fraction of the clones does not appear; measured against another copy, unresolved V genes explain less than half of the discrepancy, and the remainder lacks a known reason. The V and J calls and clone size come from that table; D and trimming were worked out from the DNA. A total of about 400,000 clones appear in this sample, about 90% of them only once. The biggest ten clones account for around 3% of the sample.

The cysteine opens and the phenylalanine closes a CDR3 of 18 amino acids. The only DNA kept is the CDR3, 54 bases in frame from the first base. V drops 3 bases and J drops 2 bases, leaving 19 bases in between. Reading the germline V gene gives CDR1 MGHRA and CDR2 YSYEKL. Enrolling through a virtual design, the prospective study's participants ranged in age from roughly 18 to 89 years and lived across roughly 24 United States geographic areas. To assign participants to cohorts, the prospective study relied on clinical history that participants themselves reported in a screening survey and a study questionnaire. Recovered participants in ImmuneRACE Cohort 3 were defined by two consecutive negative NP/OP PCR tests, clearance by a healthcare professional, or resolution of symptoms. Mobile phlebotomists in the prospective study collected whole blood, serum and a nasopharyngeal or oropharyngeal swab from every participant. Prospective study participants could optionally give additional blood draws and questionnaires over a roughly 2-month period. Before DNA extraction, prospective study blood samples were shipped either frozen or at room temperature.

This sequence originates from a woman in her 30s who had recovered from COVID-19. The chain is encoded by TRBV4-1 joined to TRBJ1-4; the D region possibly corresponds to TRBD1 (5 bases align). The sample taken for sequencing was PBMCs or T cells enriched from blood (not recorded which). Here is the DNA: TGCGCCAGCAGCCACATCGACCAGGGTGGATCGACTAATGAAAAACTGTTTTTT. Translated, this gives CASSHIDQGGSTNEKLFF.